This entry is about one TCR beta chain. The antigen it recognizes is unknown. Base qualities are not provided; no much larger clone lies one nucleotide away. Receptors were amplified or captured by RT-PCR. Instrument used: Illumina HiSeq 2500. Clones were called with MiXCR by TCRdb after fastp trimmed the public reads at Q25, and only in-frame beta chains were retained. Every CDR3 protein is listed once, alongside the most common genes and DNA of its rows. Across this sample there are 4,000 to 6,000 distinct CDR3 sequences, with over 85% seen only once. The ten largest clones take up under 2% of the sample. The data originate from a study of yellow fever vaccine responses in identical twins listed by TCRdb under 2018. Context from the whole study: The study precisely tracked vaccine-responding T cell clones in identical twins.

Its CDR3 holds 16 amino acids, cysteine through phenylalanine. The sequence is cut down to CDR3 DNA, 48 bases in frame from base 1. At the junction V is shortened by 3 bases and J by 7 bases; bases outside the gene matches: 12. CDR1 KGHSH and CDR2 LQKENI are derived from the germline V gene. Summary of the overall study and its limitations: According to the authors, in identical twins the way T cells responded to vaccination appeared partly convergent and partly personalized.

The chain was built from TRBV18 and TRBJ2-1; a stretch of 7 junction bases matches TRBD2. The specimen comprised T cells from blood (PBMCs), unsorted or a sorted subset (not recorded which), sampled before or after yellow fever vaccination (not recorded which). This clonotype was sampled from a woman between 18 and 29 years old who received the yellow fever vaccine. Donor details come from another sample of the same person, matched by shared clones. The CDR3 region reads CASSPWAAGLENEQFF. The sequenced DNA is TGTGCCAGCTCACCGTGGGCGGCAGGACTAGAAAATGAGCAGTTCTTC.